The rows below give T cell receptor beta chains drawn from one sample of a study of T cells after posttransplantation cyclophosphamide. Only in-frame clones appear in the TCRdb table, and some are missing; sequencing was by immunoSEQ multiplex PCR. The sample holds under 50,000 clones, around 90% seen once. The source material was PBMCs, sampled about 60 days after allogeneic stem cell transplant with posttransplant cyclophosphamide. The receptors stem from a male patient aged 60-70 years who received an allogeneic stem cell transplant from a related donor and was CMV-positive. Part of the T cells may come from the graft donor. CDR3s include the opening cysteine and the closing phenylalanine or tryptophan. The D gene is left open where the match is weak. Size is stated for part of the rows, as once, few or many counts, or as a class when the clone is expanded.

cdr3_aa: CASRAGGETQYF; cdr3_nt: TGTGCCAGCAGGGCAGGGGGGGAGACCCAGTACTTC; cdr3_length: 12; clone_size: NA; d_call: NA; j_call: TRBJ2-5; v_call: TRBV6-1
cdr3_aa: CASSASISTGELFF; cdr3_nt: TGTGCCAGCAGCGCGAGTATATCCACCGGGGAGCTGTTTTTT; cdr3_length: 14; clone_size: NA; d_call: NA; j_call: TRBJ2-2; v_call: TRBV9
cdr3_aa: CASSGGGYNEQFF; cdr3_nt: TGCGCCAGCAGCGGGGGAGGATACAATGAGCAGTTCTTC; cdr3_length: 13; clone_size: NA; d_call: NA; j_call: TRBJ2-1; v_call: TRBV5-1
cdr3_aa: CATSRDLVTGETQPQHF; cdr3_nt: TGTGCCACCAGCAGAGATCTTGTAACAGGGGAAACTCAGCCCCAGCATTTT; cdr3_length: 17; clone_size: NA; d_call: TRBD1; j_call: TRBJ1-5; v_call: TRBV15
cdr3_aa: CASSNFRDRDYGYTF; cdr3_nt: TGTGCCAGTAGCAATTTCCGGGACAGGGACTATGGCTACACCTTC; cdr3_length: 15; clone_size: NA; d_call: TRBD1; j_call: TRBJ1-2; v_call: TRBV19
cdr3_aa: CASSETPLAGGPRNIQYF; cdr3_nt: TGTGCCAGCAGTGAAACCCCCTTGGCGGGGGGGCCGAGGAACATTCAGTACTTC; cdr3_length: 18; clone_size: NA; d_call: TRBD2; j_call: TRBJ2-4; v_call: TRBV6-1
cdr3_aa: CATSRDPSQVATNEKLFF; cdr3_nt: TGTGCCACCAGCAGAGATCCTTCCCAGGTTGCAACTAATGAAAAACTGTTTTTT; cdr3_length: 18; clone_size: NA; d_call: NA; j_call: TRBJ1-4; v_call: TRBV15
cdr3_aa: CASSVQGGVDTEAFF; cdr3_nt: TGTGCCAGCAGTGTACAGGGAGGGGTTGACACTGAAGCTTTCTTT; cdr3_length: 15; clone_size: NA; d_call: NA; j_call: TRBJ1-1; v_call: TRBV2
cdr3_aa: CAWSGDGQGANGYTF; cdr3_nt: TGTGCCTGGAGCGGGGATGGACAGGGGGCAAATGGCTACACCTTC; cdr3_length: 15; clone_size: NA; d_call: TRBD1; j_call: TRBJ1-2; v_call: TRBV30
cdr3_aa: CASSSQGPSYGYTF; cdr3_nt: TGTGCCAGCAGTTCTCAGGGGCCTAGCTATGGCTACACCTTC; cdr3_length: 14; clone_size: NA; d_call: NA; j_call: TRBJ1-2; v_call: TRBV2
cdr3_aa: CASSSIPSSGNTIYF; cdr3_nt: TGTGCCAGTAGTTCCATCCCCAGCTCTGGAAACACCATATATTTT; cdr3_length: 15; clone_size: NA; d_call: NA; j_call: TRBJ1-3; v_call: TRBV19
cdr3_aa: CASSYSTSGFTDTQYF; cdr3_nt: TGTGCCAGCAGTTACTCGACTAGCGGGTTCACAGATACGCAGTATTTT; cdr3_length: 16; clone_size: NA; d_call: TRBD2; j_call: TRBJ2-3; v_call: TRBV6-5
cdr3_aa: CASSLGIQGNTEAFF; cdr3_nt: TGTGCCAGCAGCTTAGGTATTCAGGGGAACACTGAAGCTTTCTTT; cdr3_length: 15; clone_size: NA; d_call: NA; j_call: TRBJ1-1; v_call: TRBV5-5
cdr3_aa: CASETRSLNEKLFF; cdr3_nt: TGTGCCAGCGAGACGAGGTCCCTTAATGAAAAACTGTTTTTT; cdr3_length: 14; clone_size: NA; d_call: NA; j_call: TRBJ1-4; v_call: TRBV6-1
cdr3_aa: CATKSGGVGNTQYF; cdr3_nt: TGTGCCACGAAAAGCGGGGGAGTGGGAAATACGCAGTATTTT; cdr3_length: 14; clone_size: NA; d_call: TRBD2; j_call: TRBJ2-3; v_call: TRBV6-5
cdr3_aa: CASSQTGLAGVETQYF; cdr3_nt: TGCGCCAGCAGCCAAACCGGACTAGCGGGTGTGGAGACCCAGTACTTC; cdr3_length: 16; clone_size: NA; d_call: TRBD2; j_call: TRBJ2-5; v_call: TRBV5-1
cdr3_aa: CASSYYSNQPQHF; cdr3_nt: TGTGCCAGCAGCTACTATAGCAATCAGCCCCAGCATTTT; cdr3_length: 13; clone_size: NA; d_call: NA; j_call: TRBJ1-5; v_call: TRBV7-2
cdr3_aa: CASSERTEDPYGYTF; cdr3_nt: TGTGCCAGCAGCGAGCGGACCGAGGATCCCTATGGCTACACCTTC; cdr3_length: 15; clone_size: NA; d_call: NA; j_call: TRBJ1-2; v_call: TRBV7-2
cdr3_aa: CAWVQSLEAFF; cdr3_nt: TGTGCCTGGGTACAGAGTCTAGAAGCTTTCTTT; cdr3_length: 11; clone_size: NA; d_call: NA; j_call: TRBJ1-1; v_call: TRBV30
cdr3_aa: CASSPGIAREETQYF; cdr3_nt: TGTGCCAGCAGTCCCGGTATCGCTCGCGAAGAGACCCAGTACTTC; cdr3_length: 15; clone_size: NA; d_call: NA; j_call: TRBJ2-5; v_call: TRBV6-5
cdr3_aa: CASSLVLGAGELFF; cdr3_nt: TGTGCCAGCAGCTTAGTCCTCGGAGCTGGGGAGCTGTTTTTT; cdr3_length: 14; clone_size: NA; d_call: NA; j_call: TRBJ2-2; v_call: TRBV11-2
cdr3_aa: CASSVPRLPREGRPYEQYF; cdr3_nt: TGTGCCAGCAGTGTCCCTCGACTTCCTCGAGAGGGGAGGCCCTACGAGCAGTACTTC; cdr3_length: 19; clone_size: once; d_call: NA; j_call: TRBJ2-7; v_call: TRBV6-1
cdr3_aa: CASRSGGYTDTQYF; cdr3_nt: TGTGCCAGCAGGAGCGGGGGTTACACAGATACGCAGTATTTT; cdr3_length: 14; clone_size: NA; d_call: TRBD2; j_call: TRBJ2-3; v_call: TRBV25-1
cdr3_aa: CASSFSRVDTEAFF; cdr3_nt: TGTGCCAGCAGTTTCTCCAGGGTGGACACTGAAGCTTTCTTT; cdr3_length: 14; clone_size: NA; d_call: NA; j_call: TRBJ1-1; v_call: TRBV27
cdr3_aa: CASSMGQGWTGELFF; cdr3_nt: TGTGCCAGCAGCATGGGACAGGGGTGGACCGGGGAGCTGTTTTTT; cdr3_length: 15; clone_size: NA; d_call: TRBD1; j_call: TRBJ2-2; v_call: TRBV6-5
cdr3_aa: CASSPLSAAQTRSGNTIYF; cdr3_nt: TGTGCCAGCTCACCGTTATCGGCGGCCCAAACAAGATCTGGAAACACCATATATTTT; cdr3_length: 19; clone_size: NA; d_call: NA; j_call: TRBJ1-3; v_call: TRBV18
cdr3_aa: CSVVFQGAVDTIYF; cdr3_nt: TGCAGCGTTGTTTTCCAGGGCGCCGTGGACACCATATATTTT; cdr3_length: 14; clone_size: NA; d_call: NA; j_call: TRBJ1-3; v_call: TRBV29-1
cdr3_aa: CASSREAGVYNEQFF; cdr3_nt: TGTGCCAGCAGTCGCGAAGCGGGGGTGTACAATGAGCAGTTCTTC; cdr3_length: 15; clone_size: NA; d_call: TRBD2; j_call: TRBJ2-1; v_call: TRBV11-2
cdr3_aa: CAWTPQGFDEQFF; cdr3_nt: TGTGCCTGGACACCCCAGGGGTTTGACGAGCAGTTCTTC; cdr3_length: 13; clone_size: NA; d_call: NA; j_call: TRBJ2-1; v_call: TRBV30
cdr3_aa: CASTRASQGNSPLHF; cdr3_nt: TGTGCCAGCACCAGGGCGTCCCAGGGTAATTCACCCCTCCACTTT; cdr3_length: 15; clone_size: NA; d_call: NA; j_call: TRBJ1-6; v_call: TRBV6-6
cdr3_aa: CASSQSGGLVNYGYTF; cdr3_nt: TGTGCCAGTAGCCAATCAGGGGGGTTAGTGAACTATGGCTACACCTTC; cdr3_length: 16; clone_size: NA; d_call: TRBD1; j_call: TRBJ1-2; v_call: TRBV19
cdr3_aa: CASSAGDYSYNEQFF; cdr3_nt: TGCGCCAGCAGCGCCGGGGACTACTCCTACAATGAGCAGTTCTTC; cdr3_length: 15; clone_size: NA; d_call: TRBD2; j_call: TRBJ2-1; v_call: TRBV5-1
cdr3_aa: CASSVHQGVMVDSPLHF; cdr3_nt: TGTGCCAGTAGTGTCCACCAGGGGGTTATGGTTGATTCACCCCTCCACTTT; cdr3_length: 17; clone_size: NA; d_call: TRBD1; j_call: TRBJ1-6; v_call: TRBV19
cdr3_aa: CASSQTGQASVLFF; cdr3_nt: TGTGCCAGCAGCCAGACAGGGCAGGCCAGTGTACTGTTTTTT; cdr3_length: 14; clone_size: NA; d_call: TRBD1; j_call: TRBJ1-4; v_call: TRBV2
cdr3_aa: CASSLRQMNTEAFF; cdr3_nt: TGTGCCAGCAGCTTAAGACAGATGAACACTGAAGCTTTCTTT; cdr3_length: 14; clone_size: NA; d_call: NA; j_call: TRBJ1-1; v_call: TRBV7-9
cdr3_aa: CASSPRTGGDYGYTF; cdr3_nt: TGTGCCAGCAGCCCGCGGACAGGGGGTGACTATGGCTACACCTTC; cdr3_length: 15; clone_size: NA; d_call: TRBD1; j_call: TRBJ1-2; v_call: TRBV7-2
cdr3_aa: CASSSAGGPWNEQFF; cdr3_nt: TGTGCCAGCAGTTCCGCGGGGGGCCCCTGGAATGAGCAGTTCTTC; cdr3_length: 15; clone_size: NA; d_call: TRBD2; j_call: TRBJ2-1; v_call: TRBV27
cdr3_aa: CASSQEGQAYGYTF; cdr3_nt: TGTGCCAGCAGCCAAGAAGGACAGGCCTATGGCTACACCTTC; cdr3_length: 14; clone_size: NA; d_call: TRBD1; j_call: TRBJ1-2; v_call: TRBV4-2
cdr3_aa: CASSQGPSGTSGDNEQFF; cdr3_nt: TGCGCCAGCAGCCAAGGCCCATCAGGGACTAGCGGGGACAATGAGCAGTTCTTC; cdr3_length: 18; clone_size: NA; d_call: TRBD2; j_call: TRBJ2-1; v_call: TRBV4-1
cdr3_aa: CSVEMVGRGNRF; cdr3_nt: NA; cdr3_length: 12; clone_size: once; d_call: NA; j_call: TRBJ1-2; v_call: TRBV29-1
cdr3_aa: CASSLFLGGYTEAFF; cdr3_nt: TGTGCCAGCAGCTTATTTTTGGGGGGTTACACTGAAGCTTTCTTT; cdr3_length: 15; clone_size: NA; d_call: NA; j_call: TRBJ1-1; v_call: TRBV7-9
cdr3_aa: CASVTGQGAYEQYF; cdr3_nt: TGTGCCAGCGTAACGGGACAGGGGGCCTACGAGCAGTACTTC; cdr3_length: 14; clone_size: NA; d_call: TRBD1; j_call: TRBJ2-7; v_call: TRBV25-1
cdr3_aa: CASSPEGSTAFYYEQYF; cdr3_nt: TGTGCCAGCAGCCCAGAGGGAAGTACCGCCTTCTACTACGAGCAGTACTTC; cdr3_length: 17; clone_size: NA; d_call: NA; j_call: TRBJ2-7; v_call: TRBV16
cdr3_aa: CATDRRVESPLHF; cdr3_nt: TGTGCCACCGACCGCAGGGTGGAGTCACCCCTCCACTTT; cdr3_length: 13; clone_size: NA; d_call: NA; j_call: TRBJ1-6; v_call: TRBV6-5
cdr3_aa: CASRSPGGRVHEQFF; cdr3_nt: TGTGCCAGTAGGAGCCCTGGGGGCAGGGTCCATGAGCAGTTCTTC; cdr3_length: 15; clone_size: few; d_call: NA; j_call: TRBJ2-1; v_call: TRBV2